This T cell receptor beta chain was profiled in a study of T cells after yellow fever vaccination. About the research overall: The fractions with low cell numbers were processed using SMART-Seq v4 Ultra Low Input.

Study outcomes and limitations: Post-booster samples contained most primary-vaccination clones (just under 98% CD4, about 85% CD8).

UMIs were added to TCR cDNA along with a universal primer site when it was made by 5'RACE template switching. TCRdb re-called the 5' RACE reads with MiXCR, one entry per CDR3 protein. This sample carries 610,000 or so distinct CDR3 sequences, 10% to 15% of them seen once, and the ten largest clones take under 15%. This clonotype came up many times. Its specificity is not known. Looked up from germline, CDR1 is MNHNY and CDR2 is SVGAGI (reference sequence). Trimming removed 10 bases at V and 7 bases at J, with 17 bases between. This CDR3 is 13 amino acids long. The V call is TRBV6-6, the J call TRBJ1-5; D might be TRBD1 (6 bases). The sequenced sample was PBMCs, obtained on the day of the yellow fever booster vaccination. The receptor was derived from a man aged 30 to 45 who received the YFV17D yellow fever vaccine. The CDR3 nucleotides read TGTGCCACAGCAATCAGGGGCGGACAGCCCCAGCATTTT. Protein: CATAIRGGQPQHF.